A selection of T cell receptor beta chains follows, all from one sample in a study of early T cells in non-severe SARS-CoV-2 infection. TCRdb re-called the 5' RACE reads through MiXCR, storing one row per CDR3 protein. This sample has roughly 56,000 distinct CDR3 sequences, with over 9.5% found just once. The sample was whole blood. Source of these receptors: an adult who was a healthcare worker with PCR-confirmed SARS-CoV-2 infection or an uninfected control (not recorded which). The CDR3 runs from the conserved cysteine through the conserved F or W. The order of the fields is clone size, V gene, J gene, CDR3 length, D gene, CDR3 protein, CDR3 DNA. A D gene is named only where the DNA matches it firmly. Only some rows state a clone size, as once, few, many or a class for expanded clones.

few,TRBV10-1,TRBJ1-1,13,-,CASTERGNTEAFF,TGCGCCAGCACTGAACGGGGGAACACTGAAGCTTTCTTT
many,TRBV7-8,TRBJ1-1,14,-,CASSLEEGSAEAFF,TGTGCCAGCAGCTTAGAAGAGGGTAGCGCTGAAGCTTTCTTT
-,TRBV7-9,TRBJ2-6,16,-,CASSLARGREANVLTF,TGTGCCAGCAGCTTAGCGAGGGGGCGGGAGGCCAACGTCCTGACTTTC
few,TRBV6-6,TRBJ1-3,13,-,CASSYSPGNTIYF,TGTGCCAGCAGTTACTCCCCGGGAAACACCATATATTTT
many,TRBV7-9,TRBJ2-7,14,-,CASSLVASSYEQYF,TGTGCCAGCAGCTTAGTAGCATCTTCCTACGAGCAGTACTTC
many,TRBV7-9,TRBJ2-7,12,-,CASSFSGYEQYF,TGTGCCAGCAGCTTTTCAGGGTACGAGCAGTACTTC
-,TRBV7-3,TRBJ2-2,15,TRBD1,CASSRRGQGAGELFF,TGTGCCAGCAGCCGCCGCGGACAGGGCGCCGGGGAGCTGTTTTTT
many,TRBV5-1,TRBJ2-1,17,TRBD2,CASSLGPLAGLTNEQFF,TGCGCCAGCAGCCTAGGCCCCCTAGCGGGTTTAACCAATGAGCAGTTCTTC
-,TRBV7-2,TRBJ2-5,14,-,CASTPDRYQETQYF,TGTGCCAGCACCCCTGACAGATATCAAGAGACCCAGTACTTC
many,TRBV6-6,TRBJ2-2,14,TRBD2,CASKREGGTGELFF,TGTGCCAGCAAGCGGGAGGGTGGAACCGGGGAGCTGTTTTTT
many,TRBV28,TRBJ1-2,13,-,CASRSGWAVGYTF,TGTGCCAGCAGGTCAGGGTGGGCGGTTGGCTACACCTTC
-,TRBV5-1,TRBJ2-7,14,-,CASSRGTGDYEQYF,TGCGCCAGCAGTCGAGGGACTGGAGACTACGAGCAGTACTTC
many,TRBV6-2/TRBV6-3,TRBJ2-2,13,-,CASQPRNTGELFF,TGTGCCAGCCAACCAAGAAACACCGGGGAGCTGTTTTTT
few,TRBV7-9,TRBJ1-1,13,-,CASSLQVNTEAFF,TGTGCCAGCAGCCTTCAGGTAAACACTGAAGCTTTCTTT
many,TRBV20-1,TRBJ1-4,11,-,CSAINPGKLFF,TGCAGTGCTATTAACCCAGGAAAACTGTTTTTT
few,TRBV12-3/TRBV12-4,TRBJ2-2,16,TRBD1,CASRSTGTGRTGELFF,TGTGCCAGCAGATCGACCGGGACAGGGCGAACCGGGGAGCTGTTTTTT
-,TRBV27,TRBJ1-2,14,TRBD1,CASSLFQGEAGYTF,TGTGCCAGCAGTTTGTTCCAGGGGGAGGCTGGCTACACCTTC
many,TRBV9,TRBJ1-1,11,-,CASSPNEEAFF,TGTGCCAGCAGCCCCAACGAGGAGGCTTTCTTT
-,TRBV6-1,TRBJ1-1,15,-,CASSGWGQENTEAFF,TGTGCCAGCAGTGGGTGGGGGCAAGAAAACACTGAAGCTTTCTTT
many,TRBV7-8,TRBJ2-3,17,-,CASSSVLRVATRDTQYF,TGTGCCAGCAGCTCGGTATTGAGGGTTGCGACCCGAGATACGCAGTATTTT